This TCR beta chain was captured by sequencing in a study of blood T cell repertoires in COVID-19. At the level of the study: The samples span acute and convalescent COVID-19 from the United States, Italy and Spain.

Living in 20 to 30 US areas, the participants were between about 18 and 90 years of age. The protocol was immunoSEQ multiplex PCR, while the TCRdb copy is restricted to in-frame clones and leaves out a portion. The table records approximately 140,000 clones, approximately 84% of them present only once. The sample comprised PBMCs or T cells enriched from blood (not recorded which). The receptor's source is a woman in her fifties or sixties with acute COVID-19.

The CDR3 DNA reads TGCGCCAGCAGCTTGGTTTGGTCGGTGAACACTGAAGCTTTCTTT. It specifies CASSLVWSVNTEAFF. The chain joins TRBV5-1 to TRBJ1-1, with unresolved D. The CDR3 is made up of 15 amino acids. The germline V and J ends were trimmed by 0 bases and 0 bases, with 9 bases remaining between them. Germline assignment: CDR1 SGHRS and CDR2 YFSETQ.